The next 31 T cell receptor beta chains were all read from a single sample in a study of metastatic and nonmetastatic thyroid tumors. Among the patients, none had received any treatment before thyroid surgery. Via MiXCR, TCRdb re-called the PCR reads. The sample has roughly 48,000 clones, 22% seen once. The material sequenced was blood. These receptors were taken from a male donor with papillary thyroid cancer or a benign thyroid nodule (not recorded which). Some clones in this sample may be carry-over from other donors' samples.

This clone was picked up many times. The V call is TRBV4-2, the J call TRBJ2-7; 8 bases agree with TRBD2. The V segment lost 0 bases and the J segment 0 bases; nucleotides outside the gene matches: 1. The germline V gene has CDR1 LGHNA and CDR2 YNFKEQ. This CDR3 has 15 residues. CDR3 region: CASSQDTSGSYEQYF. CDR3 sequence (DNA): TGTGCCAGCAGCCAAGATACTAGCGGCTCCTACGAGCAGTACTTC.

The V gene is TRBV12-3 or TRBV12-4, the J gene TRBJ2-1; D gene unclear. This CDR3 has 18 amino acids. Trimming left V 4 bases short and J 6 bases short, with 25 bases between. The CDR3 nucleotides are TGTGCCAGCAGTTCAGTAGTGGATGGTTTTATTTCATGCAATGAGCAGTTCTTC. Protein product: CASSSVVDGFISCNEQFF.

This clone was found many times. The chain carries TRBV3-1 and TRBJ2-7, with D possibly matching TRBD1 (6 bases). With 4 bases removed from V and 2 bases from J, the gap between germline ends came to 12 bases. Germline CDR1 LGHDT, CDR2 YNNKEL (reference sequence). The CDR3 spans 14 residues. The CDR3 region has the DNA TGTGCCAGCAGCCCCGGGACATACACCTACGAGCAGTACTTC. It specifies CASSPGTYTYEQYF.

This chain links TRBV6-1 with TRBJ1-3, with 7 bases identical to TRBD1. The CDR3 runs to 16 residues. V lost 5 bases to trimming and J lost 2 bases; unmatched junction nucleotides: 9. Germline CDR1 MNHNS, CDR2 SASEGT. CDR3 sequence reads: CASSPKTGLAGNTIYF. For the CDR3, the DNA is TGTGCCAGCAGTCCCAAGACAGGGTTAGCTGGAAACACCATATATTTT.

This clone was seen many times. J is TRBJ2-3 and V is TRBV28; tentatively, D is TRBD2 (6 bases). The CDR3 contains 13 residues. Germline V gene data show CDR1 as MDHEN and CDR2 as SYDVKM. V lost 4 bases, J lost 2 bases, and 7 bases lay in between. CDR3 sequence reads: CASSSGVTDTQYF. The CDR3 DNA reads as TGTGCCAGCAGTTCGGGAGTCACAGATACGCAGTATTTT.

This clone was observed a handful of times. One end of the junction is discordant with germline, which a read error may explain. The genes are TRBV15 and TRBJ1-2, with D tentatively TRBD1 (5 bases). The germline gives CDR1 LNHNV, CDR2 YYDKDF (reference sequence). The CDR3 length is 17 residues. The CDR3 sequence: CVTSRVFGVGTAYGYTF. As DNA, the CDR3 is TGTGTCACCAGCAGGGTTTTCGGGGTGGGAACGGCCTATGGCTACACCTTC.

This clone was seen at least ten times. V and J are TRBV24-1 and TRBJ1-2; 9 bases are a match to TRBD1. The junction had 4 bases not matched to a gene; V was cut back by 3 bases and J by 6 bases. Germline loops: CDR1 KGHDR, CDR2 SFDVKD. There are 14 residues in the CDR3. The CDR3, as DNA: TGTGCCACCAGTGATAGACAGGGGGGCGATGGCTACACCTTC. It specifies CATSDRQGGDGYTF.

This clone was counted at least ten times. The rearrangement uses TRBV5-1 and TRBJ1-5; D remains unclear. This CDR3 region has 13 residues. The germline V and J ends were trimmed by 1 base and 3 bases, with 5 bases remaining between them. The germline V gene encodes CDR1 SGHRS and CDR2 YFSETQ. CDR3 loop: CASSLSPNQPQHF. As DNA, the CDR3 is TGCGCCAGCAGCTTGTCCCCCAATCAGCCCCAGCATTTT.

By sample fraction, this clone is medium-sized. The gene calls are TRBV2 and TRBJ1-2, with 12 bases aligning to TRBD1. The CDR3 has 14 residues. The germline V gene encodes CDR1 SNHLY and CDR2 FYNNEI. Unmatched junction bases numbered 4, after V lost 4 bases and J lost 7 bases. The CDR3 DNA reads as TGTGCCAGCAGTGGGGACAGGGGGCGGTCTGGCTACACCTTC. Translating it yields CASSGDRGRSGYTF.

At least ten counts were recorded for this clone. The chain is built from TRBV15 and TRBJ2-3; 9 positions match TRBD2. There are 15 residues in the CDR3. Germline V gene sequence: CDR1 LNHNV, CDR2 YYDKDF (reference sequence). V lost 5 bases and J lost 4; bases outside the gene matches: 7. This CDR3 reads CATSPTTSGADTQYF. Written as DNA, the CDR3 is TGTGCCACCAGCCCTACGACTAGCGGCGCAGATACGCAGTATTTT. The full variable domain, completed using reference TRBV15 and TRBJ2-3, is DAMVIQNPRYQVTQFGKPVTLSCSQTLNHNVMYWYQQKSSQAPKLLFHYYDKDFNNEADTPDNFQSRRPNTSFCFLDIRSPGLGDTAMYLCATSPTTSGADTQYFGPGTRLTVL.

This clone was counted ten times or more. The rearrangement uses TRBV7-2 and TRBJ2-7; 10 bases line up with TRBD2. The trim removed 5 bases at V and 0 bases at J, leaving 4 bases unmatched. The CDR3 extends over 15 amino acids. CDR1 and CDR2 (germline): SGHTA, FQGNSA. CDR3 protein: CASSRGLADSYEQYF. DNA of the CDR3: TGTGCCAGCAGCCGCGGACTAGCGGACTCCTACGAGCAGTACTTC.

In its sample, this clone was seen a few times. A single base separates this from a much larger clone, so it may be a read error. The conserved phenylalanine or tryptophan is not found at the CDR3 terminus, so this likely reflects a read error. The chain links TRBV6-1 to TRBJ2-7; D might be TRBD2 (5 bases). The V gene's germline CDR1 is MNHNS and CDR2 SASEGT. V was pared by 4 bases and J by 4 bases, with 11 bases between. This CDR3 spans 13 amino acids. The CDR3 loop reads CASSVERAYEQYL. CDR3 DNA sequence: TGTGCCAGCAGTGTTGAGAGGGCTTACGAGCAGTACCTC.

This clone was recorded a few times. The genes are TRBV19 and TRBJ1-3, with a possible D match to TRBD1 (6 bases). Trimming cost V 7 bases and J 0 bases, with 13 bases left between them. Looked up from germline, CDR1 is LNHDA and CDR2 is SQIVND (reference sequence). This CDR3 has 15 amino acids. This chain's CDR3 is CASIGGYLSGNTIYF. The CDR3 DNA sequence: TGTGCCAGTATCGGGGGCTACCTCTCTGGAAACACCATATATTTT.

This clone was found many times. V gene TRBV27 combines with J gene TRBJ1-5; D unclear. This CDR3 has 11 residues. Germline assignment: CDR1 MNHEY and CDR2 SMNVEV (reference sequence). V was clipped by 8 bases and J by 3 bases, with 5 bases between them. This CDR3 is CASGLNQPQHF. The CDR3, as DNA: TGTGCCAGCGGCCTCAATCAGCCCCAGCATTTT.

This clone was counted many times. The V call is TRBV18, the J call TRBJ1-1; 8 nucleotides agree with TRBD1. Per germline, CDR1 KGHSH and CDR2 LQKENI. The V and J ends lost 5 bases and 3 bases, in that order; junction bases with no gene match: 8. This CDR3 is built from 15 residues. The DNA of the CDR3 is TGTGCCAGCTCATCAGGGGGCGCGCGGGACACTGAAGCTTTCTTT. It translates to CASSSGGARDTEAFF.

CDR3 sequence reads: CASSQRQGGPPSYEQYF. The CDR3 DNA follows: TGTGCCAGCAGTCAAAGACAGGGGGGGCCCCCTTCCTACGAGCAGTACTTC. J is TRBJ2-7 and V is TRBV27; TRBD1 matches 9 bases. The CDR3 has 17 amino acids. Germline CDR1 is MNHEY and CDR2 is SMNVEV (reference sequence). V gave up 5 bases and J gave up 1 base; unmatched junction bases: 12.

The CDR3 DNA reads as TGTGCCAGCAGTGAGAGTAAAGGCGGCTACACCTTC. Translated, it gives CASSESKGGYTF. J is TRBJ1-2 and V is TRBV2; D gene unclear. The CDR3 has 12 amino acids. CDR1 is SNHLY, CDR2 FYNNEI, per germline. V lost 3 bases to trimming and J lost 8 bases, with 10 bases between them.

This clone was seen ten or more times. This chain joins TRBV5-1 and TRBJ2-7; 9 positions match TRBD1. This CDR3 spans 15 amino acids. V was clipped by 3 bases and J by 6 bases; unmatched bases: 10. Looked up from germline, CDR1 is SGHRS and CDR2 is YFSETQ. The chain's CDR3 is CASSSPDRGTSEQYF. The CDR3 DNA sequence: TGCGCCAGCAGCTCACCGGACAGGGGAACGTCCGAGCAGTACTTC.

At least ten counts were recorded for this clone. This sequence joins TRBV18 and TRBJ2-7; TRBD1 matches 10 bases. With V trimmed by 3 bases and J by 3 bases, 2 bases remained unmatched. This CDR3 is built from 14 residues. Germline V gene data show CDR1 as KGHSH and CDR2 as LQKENI. The CDR3 sequence: CASSPGTGVYEQYF. The CDR3 DNA reads TGTGCCAGCTCACCTGGGACAGGGGTCTACGAGCAGTACTTC.

V gene TRBV3-1 combines with J gene TRBJ2-7; D possibly corresponds to TRBD1 (6 bases). The V end was cut by 8 bases, the J end by 6 bases, with 14 bases between. The CDR3 is 12 residues long. Germline lookup yields CDR1 LGHDT and CDR2 YNNKEL (reference sequence). CDR3 DNA sequence: TGTGCCAGCGGGGGCTGGGGAATCGAGCAGTACTTC. Amino acid sequence: CASGGWGIEQYF.

This clone was seen ten or more times. The rearrangement joins TRBV2 to TRBJ2-7, with TRBD2 as a possible D gene (6 bases). Germline lookup yields CDR1 SNHLY and CDR2 FYNNEI. This CDR3 is built from 14 residues. V lost 3 bases and J lost 6, with 15 bases in between. The CDR3 DNA follows: TGTGCCAGCAGTGATAGTAGCGGCGCGGTCGAGCAGTACTTC. Translated, it gives CASSDSSGAVEQYF.

Note on this clone: At one of its ends the junction is not consistent with the germline gene, which may arise from a read error. V is TRBV9 and J is TRBJ2-5; D gene ambiguous. The germline V gene has CDR1 SGDLS and CDR2 YYNGEE. CDR3 length equals 16 residues. CDR3 amino acids: CASSGGNTCSGETHYF. The CDR3 DNA follows: TGTGCCAGCAGCGGCGGAAATACATGCTCTGGAGAGACCCATTACTTC.

This clone appeared many times. V usage is TRBV27 and J usage is TRBJ1-2; 10 nucleotides match TRBD1. The CDR3 totals 14 residues. The V gene's germline CDR1 is MNHEY and CDR2 SMNVEV (reference sequence). V dropped 6 bases and J dropped 2; count of bases not matched to a gene: 3. DNA for the CDR3: TGTGCCAGCAGCGACAGGGGGCCAAACTATGGCTACACCTTC. Residues: CASSDRGPNYGYTF.

This clone was picked up many times. J is TRBJ2-3 and V is TRBV12-3 or TRBV12-4; either TRBD1 or TRBD2 may fit D (5 bases each). The V gene lost 8 bases and the J gene lost 6 bases, with 21 bases spanning the gap. The CDR3 totals 15 residues. The CDR3 loop reads CASSPRRDLTDTQYF. The CDR3 DNA is TGTGCCAGCTCTCCTAGACGGGACCTCACGGATACGCAGTATTTT.

This clone was observed a handful of times. The V call is TRBV28, the J call TRBJ2-7; TRBD1 agrees at 7 bases. CDR1 is MDHEN and CDR2 is SYDVKM in the germline V gene. There are 14 residues in the CDR3. The trim removed 6 bases at V and 3 bases at J, leaving 8 bases unmatched. This CDR3 reads CASRDRPDHYEQYF. CDR3 sequence (DNA): TGTGCCAGCAGGGACAGGCCAGATCACTACGAGCAGTACTTC.

In its sample, this clone was seen many times. The V gene is TRBV20-1, the J gene TRBJ2-7, with D possibly TRBD2 on 5 matching bases. This CDR3 spans 13 amino acids. In germline, CDR1 is DFQATT, CDR2 SNEGSKA (reference sequence). Trimming took 1 base from V and 2 from J, leaving 9 bases between them. The CDR3 sequence is CSARGMEAYEQYF. The CDR3 coding sequence is TGCAGTGCTAGAGGAATGGAGGCCTACGAGCAGTACTTC.

This clone appeared a single time. This rearrangement joins TRBV30 to TRBJ2-7, with TRBD2 as a possible D gene (5 bases). The CDR3 totals 12 residues. V lost 7 bases and J lost 5, with 15 bases in between. In germline, CDR1 is GTSNPN, CDR2 SVGIG (reference sequence). The CDR3 region has the DNA TGTGCCTTCCCGGGGTCCAGGAACGAGCAGTACTTC. As protein: CAFPGSRNEQYF. The variable domain in full, with the rest retrieved from reference TRBV30 and TRBJ2-7, is SQTIHQWPATLVQPVGSPLSLECTVEGTSNPNLYWYRQAAGRGLQLLFYSVGIGQISSEVPQNLSASRPQDRQFILSSKKLLLSDSGFYLCAFPGSRNEQYFGPGTRLTVT.

In its sample, this clone is medium-sized. In DNA, the CDR3 is TGCAGTGCTAAGGCCACCCGGGACTACGAGCAGTACTTC. Its translation: CSAKATRDYEQYF. This rearrangement joins TRBV20-1 to TRBJ2-7; maybe TRBD2 (5 bases). The length of the CDR3 is 13 residues. Trimming removed 4 bases from V and 3 bases from J, with 13 bases in between. CDR1 and CDR2 from the germline V gene are DFQATT and SNEGSKA (reference sequence).

This clone was seen many times. The CDR3 protein is CSASTRDLSYNEQFF. CDR3 bases: TGCAGTGCTAGCACCAGAGATCTATCCTACAATGAGCAGTTCTTC. V and J are TRBV20-1 and TRBJ2-1; D unclear. This CDR3 has 15 residues. Trimming stripped 3 bases from V and 1 base from J, with 13 bases between. Germline V gene sequence: CDR1 DFQATT, CDR2 SNEGSKA (reference sequence).

This clone was seen at least ten times. The chain is built from TRBV29-1 and TRBJ1-2; D unclear. Trimming removed 3 bases at V and 3 bases at J, with 8 bases between. This CDR3 spans 12 amino acids. Germline V lookup: CDR1 SQVTM, CDR2 ANQGSEA. CDR3 bases: TGCAGCGTTGAGCAGGCACACTATGGCTACACCTTC. Protein product: CSVEQAHYGYTF.

This clone appeared many times. The rearrangement links TRBV5-1 to TRBJ2-5; possibly TRBD2 for D (5 bases). Germline V gives CDR1 SGHRS, CDR2 YFSETQ. The CDR3 spans 13 residues. The V and J ends lost 5 bases and 4 bases respectively, with 12 bases between them. CDR3 sequence: CASRPDLGETQYF. The CDR3 nucleotides are TGCGCCAGCAGGCCGGACTTGGGAGAGACCCAGTACTTC.